Below, 10 T cell receptor beta chains from the same sample are listed, as sequenced in a study of tumour-infiltrating T cells in Burkitt lymphoma. Some clones are missing from TCRdb's copy, which holds only in-frame ones; the method was immunoSEQ multiplex PCR. This table holds tens of thousands of clones, more than 25% found once. Sequenced: tumor tissue. The receptors originated from a human donor with Burkitt lymphoma.

A few counts support this clone. The chain couples TRBV2 to TRBJ1-1; D ambiguous. This CDR3 is built from 12 residues. Trimming stripped 4 bases from V and 1 base from J, with 4 bases between. CDR1 is SNHLY, CDR2 FYNNEI, per germline. Written as DNA, the CDR3 is TGTGCCAGCAGTGGGGCGAACACTGAAGCTTTCTTT. Its translation is CASSGANTEAFF.

By frequency in the sample, this clone is medium-sized. V usage is TRBV30 and J usage is TRBJ1-5; D unresolved. V dropped 2 bases and J dropped 1 base, with 6 bases sitting between them. The CDR3 has 13 amino acids. Germline loops: CDR1 GTSNPN, CDR2 SVGIG (reference sequence). CDR3 in amino acids: CAWSFRSNQPQHF. In DNA form, the CDR3 reads TGTGCCTGGAGTTTCAGAAGCAATCAGCCCCAGCATTTT.

A few counts support this clone. V usage is TRBV30 and J usage is TRBJ1-6; D remains unclear. Trimming pared 0 bases from V and 7 bases from J, leaving 10 bases between. Germline CDR1 and CDR2: GTSNPN and SVGIG (reference sequence). This CDR3 comprises 14 residues. The CDR3 nucleotides are TGTGCCTGGAGTGTCCAGGTCGGGAATTCACCCCTCCACTTT. Amino acid sequence: CAWSVQVGNSPLHF.

In this sample, this clone turned up once. The J gene is TRBJ1-4, the V gene TRBV11-2; D is unclear. V lost 1 base and J 4 bases, leaving 13 bases between the germline ends. The CDR3 spans 16 residues. Germline loops: CDR1 SGHAT, CDR2 FQNNGV. CDR3 region: CASSLVLGFGNEKLFF. The CDR3 nucleotides are TGTGCCAGCAGCTTAGTGTTGGGGTTTGGTAATGAAAAACTGTTTTTT.

The chain joins TRBV5-4 to TRBJ1-1; D gene unclear. Germline V CDR1 and CDR2: SGHNT, YYREEE (reference sequence). The CDR3 runs to 15 residues. With 0 bases removed from V and 1 base from J, the gap between germline ends came to 10 bases. CDR3 DNA sequence: TGTGCCAGCAGCTTGGACCGGGCCCAGAACACTGAAGCTTTCTTT. This encodes CASSLDRAQNTEAFF.

The chain has TRBV7-6 and TRBJ2-1; 10 bases agree with TRBD1. Trimming at V came to 1 base and at J to 3 bases, leaving 3 bases not matched to a gene. From germline, CDR1 is SGHVS and CDR2 FNYEAQ. The CDR3 has 16 amino acids. CDR3 in amino acids: CASSLGGDRGYNEQFF. Written as DNA, the CDR3 is TGTGCCAGCAGCTTAGGGGGGGACAGGGGCTACAATGAGCAGTTCTTC. The entire variable domain, with the rest obtained from reference TRBV7-6 and TRBJ2-1, is as follows: GAGVSQSPRYKVTKRGQDVALRCDPISGHVSLYWYRQALGQGPEFLTYFNYEAQQDKSGLPNDRFSAERPEGSISTLTIQRTEQRDSAMYRCASSLGGDRGYNEQFFGPGTRLTVL.

A few counts support this clone. V and J are TRBV5-4 and TRBJ1-2; D remains ambiguous. V dropped 5 bases and J dropped 8 bases, with 16 bases sitting between them. The CDR3 loop spans 13 amino acids. Germline-derived CDR1 and CDR2 are SGHNT and YYREEE (reference sequence). The CDR3 DNA reads TGTGCCAGCAGGCCGGAGACGGCGGGGGGCTACACCTTC. This encodes CASRPETAGGYTF.

A single count supports this clone. The chain employs TRBV10-3 and TRBJ1-1; the D is unclear. V was cut by 5 bases and J by 1 base, with 14 bases left in between. The length of the CDR3 is 15 residues. The germline gives CDR1 ENHRY, CDR2 SYGVKD. The CDR3 spells CAISNSQEGNTEAFF. In DNA form, the CDR3 reads TGTGCCATCAGTAACAGCCAGGAGGGGAACACTGAAGCTTTCTTT.

The chain has TRBV19 and TRBJ2-6; no reliable D call. Trimming took 7 bases from V and 4 from J, leaving 8 bases between them. The CDR3 contains 13 residues. In germline, CDR1 is LNHDA, CDR2 SQIVND (reference sequence). Here the CDR3 reads CASKESGANVLTF. The CDR3 DNA is TGTGCCAGTAAGGAATCCGGGGCCAACGTCCTGACTTTC. Complete variable domain (other parts from reference TRBV19 and TRBJ2-6): DGGITQSPKYLFRKEGQNVTLSCEQNLNHDAMYWYRQDPGQGLRLIYYSQIVNDFQKGDIAEGYSVSREKKESFPLTVTSAQKNPTAFYLCASKESGANVLTFGAGSRLTVL.

The genes are TRBV7-6 and TRBJ1-2; D is undetermined. Germline V gives CDR1 SGHVS, CDR2 FNYEAQ. CDR3 size: 13 residues. Trimming took 2 bases from V and 4 from J, leaving 8 bases between them. The CDR3 loop reads CASSLQPFYGYTF. CDR3 coding DNA: TGTGCCAGCAGCTTACAACCATTCTATGGCTACACCTTC.